Following are 32 T cell receptor beta chains from one sample sequenced in a study of T-cell memory formation after mild COVID-19. Each CDR3 protein gets one entry after TCRdb re-called the 5' RACE reads with MiXCR. Of 350,000 to 400,000 distinct CDR3 sequences in the sample, roughly an eighth were seen once. The specimen was PBMCs or a T cell subset sorted from them (not recorded which). The receptors shown here come from a man younger than 35 who had mild COVID-19 (a few samples of this study predate the infection). Cell type and time point are not known.

In this sample, this clonotype turned up a few times. The CDR3 reads CSAHGTRGTDTQYF. The CDR3 DNA reads as TGCAGTGCTCACGGGACTCGGGGGACAGATACGCAGTATTTT. This chain connects TRBV20-1 to TRBJ2-3; maybe TRBD2 (6 bases). The V end was cut by 5 bases, the J end by 3 bases, with 15 bases between. Germline V gives CDR1 DFQATT, CDR2 SNEGSKA (reference sequence). The CDR3 length is 14 residues.

This clonotype was seen more than once but under ten times. The rearrangement links TRBV7-2 to TRBJ1-4; 8 nucleotides line up with TRBD1. The CDR3 has 15 amino acids. Germline V gene sequence: CDR1 SGHTA, CDR2 FQGNSA. The J segment lost 10 bases and the V segment lost 1 base, leaving 8 bases of the junction unmatched. The CDR3 loop reads CASSLEAGGAGKLFF. The CDR3 nucleotides are TGTGCCAGCAGCTTAGAGGCAGGGGGCGCGGGAAAACTGTTTTTT.

This rearrangement joins TRBV5-1 to TRBJ2-3; D tentatively reads TRBD1 or TRBD2 (5 bases each). CDR1 and CDR2 (germline): SGHRS, YFSETQ. V gave up 2 bases and J gave up 6 bases, with 16 bases separating them. This CDR3 is built from 15 residues. The CDR3 loop reads CASSLGTELSDTQYF. The CDR3 DNA sequence: TGCGCCAGCAGCTTAGGGACGGAGTTATCCGATACGCAGTATTTT.

This clonotype was counted between two and nine times. The chain joins TRBV5-1 to TRBJ2-1; 9 bases line up with TRBD2. J was trimmed by 5 bases and V by 0 bases; bases with no gene match: 3. CDR1 SGHRS and CDR2 YFSETQ come from the germline V gene. The CDR3 length is 15 residues. The CDR3, as DNA: TGCGCCAGCAGCTTGGCTAGCGGGGTCCACAATGAGCAGTTCTTC. It translates to CASSLASGVHNEQFF.

The V and J genes are TRBV12-3 or TRBV12-4 and TRBJ1-6; 11 bases fit TRBD1. There are 16 residues in the CDR3. V lost 6 bases, J lost 4 bases, and 5 bases stayed unmatched. The CDR3 DNA reads as TGTGCCAGCAGCGGACAGGGGGCGAATTATAATTCACCCCTCCACTTT. Translation: CASSGQGANYNSPLHF.

Remarks on this clonotype: The CDR3 carries no conserved terminal phenylalanine or tryptophan, so it likely arises from a read error. The chain employs TRBV28 and TRBJ1-2, with 7 bases aligning to TRBD1. Germline CDR1 is MDHEN and CDR2 is SYDVKM. The CDR3 is 16 residues long. V was pared by 4 bases and J by 0 bases, with 8 bases of the junction left unmatched. The CDR3 here is CASSSRGRPSNYGYTL. CDR3 DNA sequence: TGTGCCAGCAGTTCGAGGGGGCGCCCCTCTAACTATGGCTACACCCTC.

A word on this clonotype: One end of the junction fails to match germline, which may point to a read error. The rearrangement links TRBV15 to TRBJ2-2, with D unresolved. This CDR3 comprises 14 residues. CDR1 LNHNV and CDR2 YYDKDF come from the germline V gene (reference sequence). CDR3 sequence: CATSGETYTGELFF. The CDR3 bases are TGTGCCACCAGCGGAGAGACGTACACCGGGGAGCTGTTTTTT. The full variable domain, rest sourced from reference TRBV15 and TRBJ2-2, is DAMVIQNPRYQVTQFGKPVTLSCSQTLNHNVMYWYQQKSSQAPKLLFHYYDKDFNNEADTPDNFQSRRPNTSFCFLDIRSPGLGDTAMYLCATSGETYTGELFFGEGSRLTVL.

In its sample, this clonotype was seen once. The chain is built from TRBV6-5 and TRBJ1-5; possible D gene TRBD1, 5 bases. Per the germline V gene, CDR1 is MNHEY and CDR2 is SVGAGI. Trimming shortened V by 0 bases and J by 7 bases, and 10 bases separated the two germline ends. The CDR3 has 14 residues. For the CDR3, the DNA is TGTGCCAGCAGTTACTCGGGACCCCGGCAGCCCCAGCATTTT. Its translation is CASSYSGPRQPQHF.

In this sample, this clonotype turned up a few times. This chain connects TRBV15 to TRBJ2-3, with 8 bases aligning to TRBD1. J lost 2 bases, V lost 3 bases, and 4 bases had no gene match. Germline V gene data show CDR1 as LNHNV and CDR2 as YYDKDF (reference sequence). The CDR3 covers 15 residues. This chain's CDR3 is CATSRRQGTTDTQYF. The CDR3 coding sequence is TGTGCCACCAGCAGGAGACAGGGGACCACAGATACGCAGTATTTT.

This clonotype has just a few counts. The rearrangement uses TRBV7-2 and TRBJ2-3; D might be TRBD2 (5 bases). CDR1 is SGHTA, CDR2 FQGNSA, per germline. There are 16 residues in the CDR3. V was shortened by 2 bases and J by 2 bases, with 14 bases between the two germline ends. CDR3 sequence reads: CASSLSPPGYTDTQYF. CDR3 DNA sequence: TGTGCCAGCAGCTTATCACCACCGGGATACACAGATACGCAGTATTTT. The variable domain in full, completed from reference TRBV7-2 and TRBJ2-3, reads GAGVSQSPSNKVTEKGKDVELRCDPISGHTALYWYRQSLGQGLEFLIYFQGNSAPDKSGLPSDRFSAERTGGSVSTLTIQRTQQEDSAVYLCASSLSPPGYTDTQYFGPGTRLTVL.

The chain recombines TRBV5-8 with TRBJ2-7; D might be TRBD1 (6 bases). This CDR3 has 17 residues. Deletions cut 0 bases from V and 0 bases from J, with 16 bases between. Germline CDR1 is SGHTS and CDR2 is YDEGEE. The CDR3 DNA reads TGTGCCAGCAGCTTGGGGATGATCGGACAGATCTCCTACGAGCAGTACGTC. The encoded protein is CASSLGMIGQISYEQYV.

The chain carries TRBV4-3 and TRBJ1-2, with 8 bases fitting TRBD1. V shed 3 bases and J 8 bases; nucleotides not matched to a gene: 14. CDR3 size: 16 residues. Germline V lookup: CDR1 LGHNA, CDR2 YSLEER. For the CDR3, the DNA is TGCGCCAGCAGCCAGGCGCCCAGCAGGGGGCTAGGAGGCTACACCTTC. It translates to CASSQAPSRGLGGYTF.

The V call is TRBV5-6, the J call TRBJ1-3, with TRBD1 as a possible D gene (6 bases). Germline V gene sequence: CDR1 SGHDT, CDR2 YYEEEE. The CDR3 loop spans 14 amino acids. V was cut by 4 bases and J by 2 bases, with 10 bases left in between. This chain's CDR3 is CASSRTGPGNTIYF. The CDR3 DNA is TGTGCCAGCAGCCGAACAGGGCCTGGAAACACCATATATTTT.

The chain is built from TRBV5-1 and TRBJ2-5, with TRBD1 matching over 7 bases. Germline V CDR1 and CDR2: SGHRS, YFSETQ. The CDR3 contains 14 residues. V lost 4 bases to trimming and J lost 2 bases; unmatched junction nucleotides: 5. CDR3 bases: TGCGCCAGCAGCCTCGTGACAGGGCAAGAGACCCAGTACTTC. As protein: CASSLVTGQETQYF. The full variable domain, its missing parts supplied by reference TRBV5-1 and TRBJ2-5, is KAGVTQTPRYLIKTRGQQVTLSCSPISGHRSVSWYQQTPGQGLQFLFEYFSETQRNKGNFPGRFSGRQFSNSRSEMNVSTLELGDSALYLCASSLVTGQETQYFGPGTRLLVL.

This chain connects TRBV18 to TRBJ2-3; D possibly corresponds to TRBD1 (5 bases). Deletions cut 7 bases from V and 0 bases from J, with 11 bases between. CDR1 KGHSH and CDR2 LQKENI come from the germline V gene. The CDR3 loop spans 14 amino acids. The CDR3 DNA reads as TGTGCCAGCTTACTACAGGTTAGCACAGATACGCAGTATTTT. Translating it yields CASLLQVSTDTQYF.

This clonotype was counted a few times. The chain couples TRBV27 to TRBJ1-1; D unresolved. CDR1 and CDR2 from the germline V gene are MNHEY and SMNVEV (reference sequence). V was cut by 2 bases and J by 1 base, with 8 bases left in between. The CDR3 consists of 14 residues. CDR3 coding DNA: TGTGCCAGCAGTTTAAGACACGGGAACACTGAAGCTTTCTTT. As protein: CASSLRHGNTEAFF.

In its sample, this clonotype was seen a few times. The V and J genes are TRBV4-1 and TRBJ2-3; TRBD2 agrees at 7 bases. From germline, CDR1 is MGHRA and CDR2 YSYEKL. After removal of 6 bases from V and 5 bases from J, the junction contained 14 bases not matched to a gene. The CDR3 extends over 16 amino acids. CDR3 amino acids: CASSRIAGAPGDTQYF. CDR3 bases: TGCGCCAGCAGTAGGATAGCGGGTGCCCCGGGAGATACGCAGTATTTT.

In this sample, this clonotype turned up many times. The rearrangement links TRBV7-6 to TRBJ1-1, with a tentative D call TRBD1 (5 bases). Trimming removed 1 base from V and 3 bases from J, with 15 bases in between. The CDR3 extends over 16 amino acids. The germline gives CDR1 SGHVS, CDR2 FNYEAQ. Written as DNA, the CDR3 is TGTGCCAGCAGCTTAGTGTCGCCGGGGGGACACACTGAAGCTTTCTTT. Translating it yields CASSLVSPGGHTEAFF.

The sample holds a few counts of this clonotype. The chain is built from TRBV12-3 or TRBV12-4 and TRBJ2-3, with D possibly TRBD2 on 5 matching bases. V was shortened by 7 bases and J by 10 bases, with 24 bases between the two germline ends. The CDR3 totals 15 residues. The DNA for the CDR3 is TGTGCCAGCACCTATTTGGAGGTAGCGAGGGTTTCGCAGTATTTT. Translation: CASTYLEVARVSQYF.

In its sample, this clonotype was seen a few times. This chain connects TRBV20-1 to TRBJ2-5; TRBD1 matches at 7 bases. The CDR3 runs to 13 residues. Germline V gene sequence: CDR1 DFQATT, CDR2 SNEGSKA (reference sequence). V was pared by 5 bases and J by 1 base, with 4 bases of the junction left unmatched. Written as DNA, the CDR3 is TGCAGTGCTTCTCGGGACAGCCAAGAGACCCAGTACTTC. Protein product: CSASRDSQETQYF.

This sequence joins TRBV24-1 and TRBJ1-1; D is unclear. The V and J ends lost 8 bases and 3 bases respectively, with 15 bases between them. This CDR3 is 14 amino acids long. Germline values: CDR1 KGHDR, CDR2 SFDVKD. This chain's CDR3 is CATKNGVADTEAFF. The CDR3 DNA sequence: TGTGCCACCAAAAACGGGGTCGCGGACACTGAAGCTTTCTTT.

A few counts support this clonotype. J is TRBJ2-5 and V is TRBV5-1; no clear D. Germline values: CDR1 SGHRS, CDR2 YFSETQ. This CDR3 comprises 13 residues. Trimming took off 5 bases at V and 1 base at J, with 9 bases between the two ends. Here the CDR3 DNA reads TGCGCCAGCAGTTCGACTGCCCAAGAGACCCAGTACTTC. Its protein is CASSSTAQETQYF.

This clonotype was counted between two and nine times. J is TRBJ2-5 and V is TRBV2; 11 nucleotides line up with TRBD2. Germline trimming cut 7 bases from V and 1 base from J; bases unmatched to any gene: 2. The CDR3 covers 14 residues. The germline CDR1 and CDR2 sequences are SNHLY and FYNNEI. In DNA form, the CDR3 reads TGTGCCAGCACTAGCGGGGGGACCCAAGAGACCCAGTACTTC. This gives the protein CASTSGGTQETQYF. Filled out from reference TRBV2 and TRBJ2-5, the complete variable domain reads EPEVTQTPSHQVTQMGQEVILRCVPISNHLYFYWYRQILGQKVEFLVSFYNNEISEKSEIFDDQFSVERPDGSNFTLKIRSTKLEDSAMYFCASTSGGTQETQYFGPGTRLLVL.

The rearrangement uses TRBV7-9 and TRBJ2-1; the match to TRBD1 covers 10 bases. The germline CDR1 and CDR2 sequences are SEHNR and FQNEAQ (reference sequence). After removal of 5 bases from V and 1 base from J, the junction contained 2 bases not matched to a gene. CDR3 length equals 15 residues. CDR3 coding DNA: TGTGCCAGCAGCACGGGACAGGGGTCCTACAATGAGCAGTTCTTC. This translates into CASSTGQGSYNEQFF.

This clonotype occurred many times. This CDR3 is CASSFQGGLGYEQYF. The DNA of the CDR3 is TGCGCCAGCAGCTTCCAGGGGGGGTTGGGGTACGAGCAGTACTTC. The chain employs TRBV5-1 and TRBJ2-7; possibly TRBD1 or TRBD2 for D (7 bases each). Trimming took off 2 bases at V and 4 bases at J, with 16 bases between the two ends. The CDR3 is 15 amino acids. Germline lookup yields CDR1 SGHRS and CDR2 YFSETQ. Full variable domain (missing parts from reference TRBV5-1 and TRBJ2-7): KAGVTQTPRYLIKTRGQQVTLSCSPISGHRSVSWYQQTPGQGLQFLFEYFSETQRNKGNFPGRFSGRQFSNSRSEMNVSTLELGDSALYLCASSFQGGLGYEQYFGPGTRLTVT.

In its sample, this clonotype was seen a few times. The chain combines TRBV5-1 with TRBJ2-5; 7 nucleotides match TRBD1. Germline V gene sequence: CDR1 SGHRS, CDR2 YFSETQ. This CDR3 contains 15 residues. Trimming took 0 bases from V and 7 from J; bases not matched to a gene: 9. The CDR3 loop is CASSLVTGVSVTQYF. The CDR3 nucleotides are TGCGCCAGCAGCTTGGTAACAGGGGTATCGGTGACCCAGTACTTC.

There are a few counts of this clonotype. The chain uses TRBV7-2 and TRBJ2-1, with D uncertain. The CDR3 is 13 residues long. Germline-derived CDR1 and CDR2 are SGHTA and FQGNSA. Trimming shortened V by 2 bases and J by 7 bases, and 9 bases separated the two germline ends. The CDR3 bases are TGTGCCAGCAGCTTATTCGCGCCAAATGAGCAGTTCTTC. Protein sequence: CASSLFAPNEQFF.

This clonotype appeared a few times. This sequence joins TRBV5-1 and TRBJ1-1; 10 bases are a match to TRBD1. V was clipped by 3 bases and J by 0 bases; unmatched bases: 8. CDR1 and CDR2 from the germline V gene are SGHRS and YFSETQ. The CDR3 has 17 amino acids. The CDR3 spells CASSSDRGRIVNTEAFF. CDR3 bases: TGCGCCAGCAGCTCTGACAGGGGGCGCATCGTGAACACTGAAGCTTTCTTT.

This chain uses TRBV12-3 or TRBV12-4 with TRBJ1-1; TRBD1 matches at 8 bases. Unmatched junction bases numbered 8, after V lost 7 bases and J lost 1 base. The CDR3 totals 15 residues. This CDR3 reads CASTDSGTGNTEAFF. CDR3 nucleotide sequence: TGTGCCAGCACCGATTCCGGGACAGGGAACACTGAAGCTTTCTTT.

This clonotype was counted many times. V gene TRBV5-1 combines with J gene TRBJ1-1; possibly TRBD1 for D (5 bases). Germline V gives CDR1 SGHRS, CDR2 YFSETQ. V was clipped by 0 bases and J by 3 bases, with 12 bases between them. The CDR3 length is 15 residues. The CDR3 DNA is TGCGCCAGCAGCTTGGGAGGGGCGGACGACACTGAAGCTTTCTTT. Translation gives CASSLGGADDTEAFF.

The CDR3 sequence: CATHRGGAGNTEAFF. The CDR3 bases are TGTGCCACCCATCGGGGGGGGGCGGGTAACACTGAAGCTTTCTTT. J is TRBJ1-1 and V is TRBV19; D might be TRBD1 (6 bases). Germline V gene data show CDR1 as LNHDA and CDR2 as SQIVND (reference sequence). V lost 10 bases and J lost 2, with 20 bases in between. The CDR3 is 15 residues long.

The chain carries TRBV5-1 and TRBJ2-3; 9 positions agree with TRBD2. Trimming removed 4 bases from V and 1 base from J; junction bases left unmatched: 7. The CDR3 is made up of 16 amino acids. From germline, CDR1 is SGHRS and CDR2 YFSETQ. CDR3 region: CASSPYSGGRTDTQYF. The CDR3 DNA sequence: TGCGCCAGCAGCCCCTATAGCGGGGGACGCACAGATACGCAGTATTTT.